The rows below give T cell receptor beta chains drawn from one sample of a study of PD-1 blockade in classical Hodgkin lymphoma. Repertoires were generated with immunoSEQ multiplex PCR, while TCRdb's copy carries only in-frame clones and drops some. This sample carries approximately 100,000 clones, 80% to 95% of them seen once, and the ten largest clones take roughly 2.8%. The source material was peripheral blood mononuclear cells (PBMCs), sampled at baseline. Receptors originate from a human donor with classical Hodgkin lymphoma. CDR3s include the opening cysteine and the closing phenylalanine or tryptophan. D genes are given only for firm matches. Expanded clones are given a class, and other clones once, few, many or no size at all.

CDR3 protein: CASSVTGPVIGKETQYF; CDR3 DNA: TGTGCCAGCTCGGTGACAGGACCAGTAATCGGTAAAGAGACCCAGTACTTC; J gene: TRBJ2-5; D gene: NA; V gene: TRBV18; clone size: NA
CDR3 protein: CASSLPSGSNTGELFF; CDR3 DNA: TGTGCCAGCAGCTTACCTAGCGGGAGTAACACCGGGGAGCTGTTTTTT; J gene: TRBJ2-2; D gene: TRBD2; V gene: TRBV7-2; clone size: NA
CDR3 protein: CASSQRPGGNTGELFF; CDR3 DNA: TGTGCCAGCAGCCAGAGGCCAGGGGGGAACACCGGGGAGCTGTTTTTT; J gene: TRBJ2-2; D gene: TRBD1; V gene: TRBV14; clone size: NA
CDR3 protein: CASSAPPGELFF; CDR3 DNA: TGTGCCAGCAGCGCCCCCCCCGGGGAGCTGTTTTTT; J gene: TRBJ2-2; D gene: NA; V gene: TRBV9; clone size: NA
CDR3 protein: CAISRVSRDRDFEQYF; CDR3 DNA: TGTGCCATCAGCAGAGTTTCGCGGGACAGGGATTTCGAGCAGTACTTC; J gene: TRBJ2-7; D gene: TRBD1; V gene: TRBV15; clone size: NA
CDR3 protein: CASSQSDTQYF; CDR3 DNA: TGTGCCAGCAGCCAGTCAGATACGCAGTATTTT; J gene: TRBJ2-3; D gene: NA; V gene: TRBV14; clone size: large
CDR3 protein: CASSFPGDHNEQFF; CDR3 DNA: TGTGCCAGCAGCTTCCCAGGGGACCACAATGAGCAGTTCTTC; J gene: TRBJ2-1; D gene: NA; V gene: TRBV5-6; clone size: few
CDR3 protein: CASSQDRGTGAGNEQFF; CDR3 DNA: TGCGCCAGCAGCCAAGATCGCGGGACAGGGGCGGGCAATGAGCAGTTCTTC; J gene: TRBJ2-1; D gene: TRBD1; V gene: TRBV4-1; clone size: NA
CDR3 protein: CASSLVRLRAKDGYTF; CDR3 DNA: TGTGCCAGCAGCTTAGTGAGACTACGGGCTAAGGATGGCTACACCTTC; J gene: TRBJ1-2; D gene: NA; V gene: TRBV11-2; clone size: NA
CDR3 protein: CASSYRGMNTEAFF; CDR3 DNA: TGTGCCAGCAGTTACCGGGGGATGAACACTGAAGCTTTCTTT; J gene: TRBJ1-1; D gene: NA; V gene: TRBV6-5; clone size: NA
CDR3 protein: CASSPRRAYEQYF; CDR3 DNA: TGTGCCAGCAGCCCCCGACGGGCCTACGAGCAGTACTTC; J gene: TRBJ2-7; D gene: NA; V gene: TRBV6-5; clone size: NA
CDR3 protein: CASSLSLGGFTDTQYF; CDR3 DNA: TGTGCCAGCAGCTTATCTCTAGGAGGATTCACAGATACGCAGTATTTT; J gene: TRBJ2-3; D gene: NA; V gene: TRBV7-3; clone size: once
CDR3 protein: CASKIAEGLEQYF; CDR3 DNA: TGTGCCAGCAAGATAGCGGAGGGTCTCGAGCAGTACTTC; J gene: TRBJ2-7; D gene: NA; V gene: TRBV2; clone size: NA
CDR3 protein: CASSFGSYEQYF; CDR3 DNA: TGCGCCAGCAGCTTCGGTTCCTACGAGCAGTACTTC; J gene: TRBJ2-7; D gene: NA; V gene: TRBV5-1; clone size: once
CDR3 protein: CASSLYTKTGDYGYTF; CDR3 DNA: TGTGCCAGCAGTCTCTATACTAAGACAGGGGACTATGGCTACACCTTC; J gene: TRBJ1-2; D gene: TRBD1; V gene: TRBV28; clone size: NA
CDR3 protein: CASSIVDSPILNYGYTF; CDR3 DNA: TGTGCCAGTAGTATCGTGGACAGCCCGATACTTAACTATGGCTACACCTTC; J gene: TRBJ1-2; D gene: NA; V gene: TRBV19; clone size: NA
CDR3 protein: CSLWSDYGYTF; CDR3 DNA: TGCAGCTTGTGGTCCGACTATGGCTACACCTTC; J gene: TRBJ1-2; D gene: NA; V gene: TRBV29-1; clone size: NA
CDR3 protein: CASSLDSLFHGTEAFF; CDR3 DNA: TGTGCCAGCAGCTTAGACTCTCTCTTCCACGGGACTGAAGCTTTCTTT; J gene: TRBJ1-1; D gene: NA; V gene: TRBV7-9; clone size: NA
CDR3 protein: CASRQTGGSDSYEQYF; CDR3 DNA: TGTGCCAGCAGGCAAACCGGAGGGTCCGATTCCTACGAGCAGTACTTC; J gene: TRBJ2-7; D gene: NA; V gene: TRBV28; clone size: NA
CDR3 protein: CSVPGTEAFF; CDR3 DNA: TGCAGCGTTCCAGGGACTGAAGCTTTCTTT; J gene: TRBJ1-1; D gene: NA; V gene: TRBV29-1; clone size: few
CDR3 protein: CASSEALPVYGYTF; CDR3 DNA: TGTGCCAGCAGTGAAGCGCTTCCAGTCTATGGCTACACCTTC; J gene: TRBJ1-2; D gene: NA; V gene: TRBV2; clone size: NA
CDR3 protein: CASNGREGLNTEAFF; CDR3 DNA: TGTGCCAGTAATGGTAGGGAGGGTTTGAACACTGAAGCTTTCTTT; J gene: TRBJ1-1; D gene: NA; V gene: TRBV19; clone size: NA
CDR3 protein: CASRQWTGDNEQFF; CDR3 DNA: TGCGCCAGCAGGCAATGGACAGGGGACAATGAGCAGTTCTTC; J gene: TRBJ2-1; D gene: TRBD1; V gene: TRBV4-1; clone size: NA
CDR3 protein: CASSRDRNTEAFF; CDR3 DNA: TGTGCCAGCAGTCGGGACAGAAACACTGAAGCTTTCTTT; J gene: TRBJ1-1; D gene: TRBD1; V gene: TRBV6-1; clone size: NA
CDR3 protein: CASSYPGSPAGELFF; CDR3 DNA: TGTGCCAGCAGTTACCCCGGGTCCCCCGCCGGGGAGCTGTTTTTT; J gene: TRBJ2-2; D gene: NA; V gene: TRBV6-6; clone size: NA
CDR3 protein: CASSMGSLTEAFF; CDR3 DNA: TGTGCCAGTAGTATGGGCTCTCTCACTGAAGCTTTCTTT; J gene: TRBJ1-1; D gene: NA; V gene: TRBV19; clone size: few
CDR3 protein: CASSTETGIVTEQYF; CDR3 DNA: TGTGCCAGCAGCACAGAGACAGGGATAGTAACCGAGCAGTACTTC; J gene: TRBJ2-7; D gene: NA; V gene: TRBV21-1; clone size: NA
CDR3 protein: CASSSPATGELFF; CDR3 DNA: TGTGCCAGCAGTTCCCCGGCCACCGGGGAGCTGTTTTTT; J gene: TRBJ2-2; D gene: NA; V gene: TRBV28; clone size: NA
CDR3 protein: CASTFEGWTEAFF; CDR3 DNA: TGTGCCAGCACTTTCGAGGGGTGGACTGAAGCTTTCTTT; J gene: TRBJ1-1; D gene: NA; V gene: TRBV6-1; clone size: NA